A selection of T cell receptor beta chains follows, all from one sample in a study of blood T cells in healthy people across ages. TCRdb itself ran the 5' RACE reads through MiXCR, one entry per CDR3 protein. The sample yields 650,000 to 1,000,000 distinct CDR3 sequences, roughly 46% seen once. The sequencing input was blood. These TCRs come from a man aged 80 or over in good health. Both conserved end residues are part of each CDR3. A D gene is named only where the DNA matches it firmly. Rows may omit the clone size; those that give it use once, few, many or a size class.

TRBJ2-1 | NA | TRBV30 | NA | TGTGCCTGGAGTTCTTCTCGGTTATCCTCCTACAATGAGCAGTTCTTC | CAWSSSRLSSYNEQFF
TRBJ2-7 | NA | TRBV10-3 | few | TGTGCCATCAGTGAGAGTCTACTAGACGAGCAGTACTTC | CAISESLLDEQYF
TRBJ2-3 | TRBD2 | TRBV4-3 | NA | TGCGCCAGCAGCCAAGATCGGCGGGAGAGCCGAACAGATACGCAGTATTTT | CASSQDRRESRTDTQYF
TRBJ2-5 | TRBD2 | TRBV10-3 | NA | TGTGCCATCAGTGAGTCGACCGGGACTACGGAAGAGACCCAGTACTTC | CAISESTGTTEETQYF
TRBJ2-3 | TRBD2 | TRBV11-2 | few | TGTGCCAGCAGCAAGACTTTGTTGGGACTAGCGAAGAGCACAGATACGCAGTATTTT | CASSKTLLGLAKSTDTQYF
TRBJ1-1 | TRBD1 | TRBV12-3/TRBV12-4 | NA | TGTGCCAGCAGTCGGACAGGGGCGAGGGGAACTGAAGCTTTCTTT | CASSRTGARGTEAFF
TRBJ2-1 | TRBD2 | TRBV25-1 | many | TGTGCCAGCAGAGATACTAGCGGGAGGGCCGATGAGCAGTTCTTC | CASRDTSGRADEQFF
TRBJ2-3 | TRBD2 | TRBV20-1 | NA | TGCAGTGCTAGTTCTCGAGGCGGGAGCCCAGATACGCAGTATTTT | CSASSRGGSPDTQYF
TRBJ2-7 | TRBD1 | TRBV7-2 | NA | TGTGCCAGCAGGACAGGGATGGCGGATTACGAGCAGTACTTC | CASRTGMADYEQYF
TRBJ2-3 | TRBD2 | TRBV15 | few | TGTGCCACCAGCAGAGATGGGGGGACTAAGTATTTT | CATSRDGGTKYF
TRBJ1-3 | NA | TRBV20-1 | once | TGCAGTGCTAGAGATATGGGGGGAGAATGGAACACCATATATTTT | CSARDMGGEWNTIYF
TRBJ1-5 | NA | TRBV2 | few | TGTGCCAGCAGTGACGGGGGATCGGGCAATCAGCCCCAGCATTTT | CASSDGGSGNQPQHF
TRBJ2-5 | NA | TRBV7-9 | many | TGTGCCAGCCGGGGGCGGACAGAGACCCAGTACTTC | CASRGRTETQYF
TRBJ2-7 | TRBD1 | TRBV10-3 | NA | TGTGCCATCAGACCGGGACAGGGGGTCTACGGGCAGTACTTC | CAIRPGQGVYGQYF
TRBJ2-7 | NA | TRBV3-1 | NA | TGTGCCAGCAGCTTGGGACCTAATAGTCGCGAGCAGTACTTC | CASSLGPNSREQYF
TRBJ1-6 | NA | TRBV2 | NA | TGTGCCAGCGTCGTGGAGGGAGTTAATTCACCCCTCCACTTT | CASVVEGVNSPLHF
TRBJ2-3 | NA | TRBV2 | NA | TGTGCCAGCAGGGGTAGCTTGAGCACAGATACGCAGTATTTT | CASRGSLSTDTQYF
TRBJ2-5 | TRBD1 | TRBV27 | many | TGTGCCAGCAGTTTATCAACAGGGGGGGAGACCCAGTACTTC | CASSLSTGGETQYF
TRBJ2-4 | NA | TRBV28 | NA | TGTGCCAGCAGTGCATATGACCTAGCCAAAAACATTCAGTACTTC | CASSAYDLAKNIQYF
TRBJ2-5 | TRBD1 | TRBV10-3 | NA | TGTGCCGCCTCGGACAGGCCGGGGGAGACCCAGTACTTC | CAASDRPGETQYF
TRBJ2-5 | TRBD1 | TRBV7-9 | NA | TGTGCCAGCAGCTTCTTATCGGGACAGGGGAAAGAGACCCAGTACTTC | CASSFLSGQGKETQYF